A single sample is the source of the 20 T cell receptor beta chains below, sequenced in a study of T-cell memory formation after mild COVID-19. TCRdb called the 5' RACE reads again in MiXCR, with one record for every CDR3 protein. The sample records under 250,000 distinct CDR3 sequences, approximately 9% being singletons. Sequenced material: PBMCs or a T cell subset sorted from them (not recorded which). These receptors all come from a man between 18 and 35 years old who had mild COVID-19 (a few samples of this study predate the infection). Cell type and time point are not known.

This clonotype was observed a handful of times. The chain carries TRBV10-2 and TRBJ1-3; D might be TRBD1 (6 bases). Germline-derived CDR1 and CDR2 are WSHSY and SAAADI. CDR3 length equals 14 residues. V lost 6 bases and J 0 bases, leaving 9 bases between the germline ends. CDR3 sequence reads: CASRDSLSGNTIYF. DNA of the CDR3: TGCGCCAGCAGGGACAGCCTCTCTGGAAACACCATATATTTT.

Regarding this clonotype: This may be a read error: a much more frequent sequence differs by one nucleotide. V and J are TRBV5-1 and TRBJ2-2; the match to TRBD1 covers 8 bases. This CDR3 spans 15 amino acids. Germline CDR1 and CDR2: SGHRS and YFSETQ. CDR3 nucleotide sequence: TGCGCCAGCAGCTTGGGACAGGGGCACACCGGGGAGCTGATTTTT. This encodes CASSLGQGHTGELIF.

This clonotype was observed a few times. The V and J genes are TRBV11-2 and TRBJ2-3; D possibly corresponds to TRBD1 (5 bases). Trimming shortened V by 5 bases and J by 1 base, and 25 bases separated the two germline ends. This CDR3 comprises 19 residues. The germline V gene has CDR1 SGHAT and CDR2 FQNNGV. DNA of the CDR3: TGTGCCAGCAGCATGCCGGCCTGGCCCCAGGGCGATGGCACAGATACGCAGTATTTT. Translated, it gives CASSMPAWPQGDGTDTQYF. Using reference TRBV11-2 and TRBJ2-3 for the parts outside the CDR3, the full variable domain is EAGVAQSPRYKIIEKRQSVAFWCNPISGHATLYWYQQILGQGPKLLIQFQNNGVVDDSQLPKDRFSAERLKGVDSTLKIQPAKLEDSAVYLCASSMPAWPQGDGTDTQYFGPGTRLTVL.

This clonotype came up many times. This sequence joins TRBV5-6 and TRBJ1-2; D unclear. This CDR3 region has 13 residues. With 2 bases removed from V and 8 bases from J, the gap between germline ends came to 13 bases. Germline V lookup: CDR1 SGHDT, CDR2 YYEEEE. CDR3 amino acids: CASSFAPKGGYTF. The CDR3 DNA sequence: TGTGCCAGCAGCTTTGCCCCTAAGGGCGGCTACACCTTC. The full variable domain, its missing parts supplied by reference TRBV5-6 and TRBJ1-2, is DAGVTQSPTHLIKTRGQQVTLRCSPKSGHDTVSWYQQALGQGPQFIFQYYEEEERQRGNFPDRFSGHQFPNYSSELNVNALLLGDSALYLCASSFAPKGGYTFGSGTRLTVV.

This chain uses TRBV7-9 with TRBJ1-2; 9 bases line up with TRBD1. The V gene end was trimmed by 8 bases and the J gene end by 4 bases; junction bases not matched to a gene: 11. Germline CDR1 and CDR2: SEHNR and FQNEAQ (reference sequence). This CDR3 has 15 residues. CDR3 nucleotides: TGTGCCAGCGGCGTACCGGGACAGGGCCCCTATGGCTACACCTTC. This sequence encodes CASGVPGQGPYGYTF.

This clonotype came up many times. V gene TRBV14 combines with J gene TRBJ2-1; 7 nucleotides agree with TRBD2. The CDR3 runs 12 residues. The germline gives CDR1 SGHDN, CDR2 FVKESK. Unmatched junction bases numbered 5, after V lost 11 bases and J lost 4 bases. The CDR3 DNA is TGTGCCTCGGGGGGACTATACAATGAGCAGTTCTTC. Amino acid sequence: CASGGLYNEQFF.

In its sample, this clonotype was seen a few times. This chain joins TRBV27 and TRBJ2-1; possible D gene TRBD1, 5 bases. Germline-derived CDR1 and CDR2 are MNHEY and SMNVEV (reference sequence). CDR3 length equals 14 residues. V lost 3 bases and J lost 7, with 13 bases in between. CDR3: CASSFGAGMNEQFF. The CDR3, as DNA: TGTGCCAGCAGTTTTGGGGCAGGGATGAATGAGCAGTTCTTC.

The rearrangement uses TRBV6-2 or TRBV6-3 and TRBJ2-5; D remains unclear. Trimming left V 6 bases short and J 2 bases short, with 13 bases between. Germline V gene lookup returns CDR1 MNHEY and CDR2 SVGEGT. The CDR3 is 14 residues long. The CDR3 loop is CASSDRARQETQYF. Written as DNA, the CDR3 is TGTGCCAGCAGCGACCGGGCCCGACAAGAGACCCAGTACTTC.

Here the CDR3 reads CATSGGRPDPTDTQYF. CDR3 nucleotides: TGTGCCACCAGCGGGGGGCGGCCTGATCCAACAGATACGCAGTATTTT. The chain is built from TRBV24-1 and TRBJ2-3, with D tentatively TRBD2 (7 bases). V dropped 7 bases and J dropped 3 bases, with 19 bases sitting between them. The CDR3 sequence is 16 residues long. The germline V gene has CDR1 KGHDR and CDR2 SFDVKD.

The genes are TRBV7-6 and TRBJ2-1; 10 bases match TRBD2. With V trimmed by 1 base and J by 9 bases, 6 bases remained unmatched. The germline CDR1 and CDR2 sequences are SGHVS and FNYEAQ. The CDR3 spans 15 residues. The CDR3 is CASSLDASGGGEQFF. CDR3 DNA: TGTGCCAGCAGCTTAGATGCTAGCGGGGGAGGTGAGCAGTTCTTC.

The table lists this clonotype with a few counts. This chain connects TRBV7-9 to TRBJ1-1; no definite D call. V was trimmed by 5 bases and J by 6 bases, leaving 7 bases between them. In germline, CDR1 is SEHNR, CDR2 FQNEAQ (reference sequence). CDR3 length: 11 residues. The CDR3 DNA reads as TGTGCCAGCAGCCCCCAGGCTGAAGCTTTCTTT. Its protein is CASSPQAEAFF.

The chain couples TRBV20-1 to TRBJ2-2, with 14 bases aligning to TRBD2. J gave up 0 bases and V 6 bases, and 9 bases lay outside the gene matches. The CDR3 totals 18 residues. Germline values: CDR1 DFQATT, CDR2 SNEGSKA (reference sequence). CDR3 coding DNA: TGCAGTGCCTCCGGGACTAGCGGGGGCCACACGAACACCGGGGAGCTGTTTTTT. Translation gives CSASGTSGGHTNTGELFF.

This chain joins TRBV29-1 and TRBJ2-5; the D gene is possibly TRBD2 (7 bases). CDR1 and CDR2 (germline): SQVTM, ANQGSEA. Between the trimmed V and J ends, which lost 8 bases and 3 bases, there was a span of 13 bases. This CDR3 has 12 residues. The CDR3 here is CSTAGAEETQYF. CDR3 in DNA: TGCAGCACCGCGGGGGCTGAAGAGACCCAGTACTTC. Filled out from reference TRBV29-1 and TRBJ2-5, the complete variable domain reads SAVISQKPSRDICQRGTSLTIQCQVDSQVTMMFWYRQQPGQSLTLIATANQGSEATYESGFVIDKFPISRPNLTFSTLTVSNMSPEDSSIYLCSTAGAEETQYFGPGTRLLVL.

The table lists this clonotype with a few counts. The V gene is TRBV6-4, the J gene TRBJ2-3; possibly TRBD2 for D (6 bases). V lost 6 bases to trimming and J lost 2 bases, with 9 bases between them. The CDR3 has 13 residues. Per the germline V gene, CDR1 is MRHNA and CDR2 is SNTAGT. CDR3 region: CASSRDFTDTQYF. CDR3 bases: TGTGCCAGCAGCCGGGACTTCACAGATACGCAGTATTTT.

This clonotype has just a few counts. The CDR3 coding sequence is TGCGCCAGCAGCCAAGGGACGAACAGCCCGGAAAAACTGTTTTTT. It encodes CASSQGTNSPEKLFF. The chain has TRBV4-1 and TRBJ1-4; unclear D gene. CDR1 is MGHRA, CDR2 YSYEKL, per germline. The CDR3 spans 15 residues. The V and J ends lost 1 base and 8 bases respectively, with 14 bases between them.

There are a few counts of this clonotype. V gene TRBV18 combines with J gene TRBJ1-5; no firm D call. Germline CDR1 KGHSH, CDR2 LQKENI. The length of the CDR3 is 15 residues. Trimming cost V 3 bases and J 0 bases, with 9 bases left between them. CDR3 residues: CASSPAEISNQPQHF. The CDR3, as DNA: TGTGCCAGCTCACCGGCTGAAATTAGCAATCAGCCCCAGCATTTT.

This clonotype has more than one count but fewer than ten. The gene calls are TRBV9 and TRBJ1-2; 7 nucleotides match TRBD1. Trimming cost V 0 bases and J 8 bases; bases outside gene matches: 10. CDR3 length: 15 amino acids. CDR1 and CDR2 from the germline V gene are SGDLS and YYNGEE. The CDR3 nucleotides are TGTGCCAGCAGCGTAGCCGCAGGGGGGGGGAGCGGCTACACCTTC. Protein sequence: CASSVAAGGGSGYTF.

This clonotype was counted between two and nine times. V is TRBV29-1 and J is TRBJ2-7, with D uncertain. Germline values: CDR1 SQVTM, CDR2 ANQGSEA. Trimming took 4 bases from V and 6 from J, leaving 7 bases between them. This CDR3 spans 10 amino acids. The CDR3 nucleotides are TGCAGCGTTGGGGTGCGCGAGCAGTACTTC. Its translation is CSVGVREQYF.

The chain couples TRBV12-3 or TRBV12-4 to TRBJ1-2; a weak D match, TRBD1 (5 bases). The CDR3 spans 13 residues. Trimming stripped 6 bases from V and 4 bases from J, with 12 bases between. CDR3 DNA: TGTGCCAGCAGCTCCCGGGGGATCTATGGCTACACCTTC. Translated: CASSSRGIYGYTF.

At least ten counts were recorded for this clonotype. This rearrangement joins TRBV4-2 to TRBJ2-5, with 7 bases lining up with TRBD2. After removal of 0 bases from V and 1 base from J, the junction contained 2 bases not matched to a gene. This CDR3 is 15 amino acids long. Germline CDR1 LGHNA, CDR2 YNFKEQ. Here the CDR3 DNA reads TGTGCCAGCAGCCAAGATCCGGGGGGCCAAGAGACCCAGTACTTC. Translated: CASSQDPGGQETQYF.